This TCR beta chain was captured in a study of blood T cell repertoires in COVID-19. Study-level information: Sources were T cells, B-cell-depleted T cells, or PBMCs; the material itself was cDNA or gDNA.

The CDR3 has 16 amino acids. V lost 1 base and J 4 bases, leaving 14 bases between the germline ends. Germline assignment: CDR1 LGHNA and CDR2 YSLEER. Original processing notes: Cell counts per sample came from amplifying reference gene primers. Some clones are missing from TCRdb's copy, which holds only in-frame ones; the method was immunoSEQ multiplex PCR. V and J calls and clone size come straight from that table; D and trimming were deduced from the DNA. The repertoire holds fewer than 350,000 clones, around 91% seen once, with over 9% in the top ten. Across 20 to 25 US areas, participants ranged in age from about 18 to 100 years.

The clonotype was recovered from a woman aged 40 to 55 who had recovered from COVID-19. The sequenced sample was PBMCs or T cells enriched from blood (not recorded which). The V and J genes are TRBV4-3 and TRBJ1-5; D is undetermined. This chain's CDR3 is CASSQVDAWENQPQHF. The DNA of the CDR3 is TGCGCCAGCAGCCAAGTGGACGCCTGGGAGAATCAGCCCCAGCATTTT.